This T cell receptor (beta chain) was found in a study of blood T cell repertoires in COVID-19. V was clipped by 0 bases and J by 6 bases, with 9 bases between them. The CDR3 length is 15 residues. Germline V gives CDR1 PRHDT, CDR2 FYEKMQ (reference sequence). The study drew participants aged about 18 to 95 years from around 24 US areas. Clinical history as reported by participants underpinned cohort assignment. Exposed enrollees encountered a COVID-19 case at some point within 2 weeks before study entry. Authors' processing steps: Reference gene primer amplification yielded estimated nucleated cell counts. TCRdb's table, derived via immunoSEQ multiplex PCR, lists solely in-frame clones and lacks some. V and J calls and clone size are as listed in that table; D and trimming were resolved from the DNA. The sample comprises 330,000 or so clones, about 88% of which are singletons, and just over 1% rests with the top ten.

The receptor was derived from a woman in her twenties or thirties who had been exposed to COVID-19. The chain links TRBV13 to TRBJ1-6, with no clear D. The specimen sequenced was PBMCs or T cells enriched from blood (not recorded which). CDR3 bases: TGTGCCAGCAGCTTAGGGACATGGGCTAATTCACCCCTCCACTTT. Its protein is CASSLGTWANSPLHF.